This T cell receptor beta chain was identified in a study of T cell responses to AZD1222 COVID-19 vaccine. Clones were sequenced by immunoSEQ multiplex PCR, and TCRdb holds only the in-frame ones, with some missing. This table has around 200,000 clones, about 92% appearing once. Comments on this clone: Its antigen is currently unknown.

This CDR3 comprises 15 residues. CDR1 is MDHEN, CDR2 SYDVKM, per germline. The V end was cut by 4 bases, the J end by 2 bases, with 14 bases between. Study-wide results and caveats: Along spike, vaccine-associated CD4 TCRs were found throughout, with dominance at 160-218 and 743-854.

The clonotype was recovered from an adult in good health. This material consisted of peripheral blood, taken on day 0 of AZD1222 vaccination. This sequence joins TRBV28 and TRBJ1-2; D gene ambiguous. CDR3 coding DNA: TGTGCCAGCAGTTCCCCGCATGACGGAAACTATGGCTACACCTTC. Residues: CASSSPHDGNYGYTF.